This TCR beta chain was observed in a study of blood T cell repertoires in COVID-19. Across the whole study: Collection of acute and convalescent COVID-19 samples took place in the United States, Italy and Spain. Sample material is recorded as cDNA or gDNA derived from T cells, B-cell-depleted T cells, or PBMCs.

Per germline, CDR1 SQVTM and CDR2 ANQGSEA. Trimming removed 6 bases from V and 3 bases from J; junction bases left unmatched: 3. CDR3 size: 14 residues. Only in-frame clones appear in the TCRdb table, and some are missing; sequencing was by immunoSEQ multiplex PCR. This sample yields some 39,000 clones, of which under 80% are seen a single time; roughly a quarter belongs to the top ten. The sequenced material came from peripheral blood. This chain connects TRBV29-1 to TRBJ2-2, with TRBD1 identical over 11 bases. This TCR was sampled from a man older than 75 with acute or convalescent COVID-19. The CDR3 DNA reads TGCAGCGTGGCGGGACAGGGGGACACCGGGGAGCTGTTTTTT. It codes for CSVAGQGDTGELFF.